The 8 T cell receptor beta chains reported below all come from one sample, sequenced in a study of blood T cell repertoires in COVID-19. Assay: immunoSEQ multiplex PCR; the TCRdb copy retains only in-frame clones and omits some. The sample contains about 91,000 clones, about 90% of which appear only once. The sample consisted of peripheral blood. The receptors come from a woman aged 70-85 years with acute or convalescent COVID-19.

This clone was seen a few times. The V and J genes are TRBV27 and TRBJ1-2, with 7 bases fitting TRBD1. Unmatched junction bases numbered 8, after V lost 3 bases and J lost 7 bases. Germline CDR1 and CDR2: MNHEY and SMNVEV (reference sequence). This CDR3 is built from 14 residues. As DNA, the CDR3 is TGTGCCAGCAGTTTCAGGACAGGAGGAGGTGGCTACACCTTC. It yields the protein CASSFRTGGGGYTF.

The chain employs TRBV3-1 (or the pseudogene TRBV3-2) and TRBJ2-7, with TRBD1 matching 8 bases. V shed 0 bases, J shed 5 bases, and the junction held 6 bases outside the gene matches. The CDR3 spans 15 residues. Germline-derived CDR1 and CDR2 are LGHDT and YNNKEL (reference sequence). The CDR3: CASSQETYRGNEQYF. For the CDR3, the DNA is TGTGCCAGCAGCCAAGAGACCTACAGGGGGAACGAGCAGTACTTC.

In this sample, this clone turned up once. V and J are TRBV5-1 and TRBJ1-2; 8 bases are a match to TRBD1. V lost 1 base and J lost 8; bases outside the gene matches: 10. The germline CDR1 and CDR2 sequences are SGHRS and YFSETQ. This CDR3 spans 15 amino acids. In nucleotides, the CDR3 is TGCGCCAGCAGCTTGAGGGGAGACAGGGGAAGAGGCTACACCTTC. Amino acids: CASSLRGDRGRGYTF.

This chain joins TRBV6-5 and TRBJ2-1; TRBD1 matches at 7 bases. This CDR3 has 12 residues. Trimming at V came to 6 bases and at J to 10 bases, leaving 6 bases not matched to a gene. Germline V CDR1 and CDR2: MNHEY, SVGAGI. Here the CDR3 DNA reads TGTGCCAGCAGCCGACAGGGCTGGGAGCAGTTCTTC. This gives the protein CASSRQGWEQFF.

V gene TRBV19 combines with J gene TRBJ1-6, with 7 bases aligning to TRBD1. The CDR3 runs 14 residues. In germline, CDR1 is LNHDA, CDR2 SQIVND (reference sequence). V shed 7 bases, J shed 6 bases, and the junction held 6 bases outside the gene matches. The CDR3 region has the DNA TGTGCCAGTACCCGAAACAGGGGTAATTCACCCCTCCACTTT. Its protein product is CASTRNRGNSPLHF. The full variable domain, in which reference TRBV19 and TRBJ1-6 provide the parts outside the CDR3, is DGGITQSPKYLFRKEGQNVTLSCEQNLNHDAMYWYRQDPGQGLRLIYYSQIVNDFQKGDIAEGYSVSREKKESFPLTVTSAQKNPTAFYLCASTRNRGNSPLHFGNGTRLTVT.

V and J are TRBV19 and TRBJ1-5; maybe TRBD1 (5 bases). Germline assignment: CDR1 LNHDA and CDR2 SQIVND (reference sequence). The CDR3 runs to 15 residues. V was clipped by 5 bases and J by 4 bases, with 15 bases between them. As DNA, the CDR3 is TGTGCCAGTAGTCCCGGACAAGGATTTAATCAGCCCCAGCATTTT. It codes for CASSPGQGFNQPQHF.

The rearrangement uses TRBV27 and TRBJ2-7; D perhaps matches TRBD1 (6 bases). CDR3 length: 13 amino acids. Germline assignment: CDR1 MNHEY and CDR2 SMNVEV (reference sequence). Trimming removed 8 bases from V and 3 bases from J, with 14 bases in between. CDR3 sequence (DNA): TGTGCCAGCGGACAGTCCTTTGACTACGAGCAGTACTTC. Its protein is CASGQSFDYEQYF.

The chain links TRBV19 to TRBJ2-3; 10 positions match TRBD2. CDR3 size: 14 residues. The trim removed 9 bases at V and 0 bases at J, leaving 3 bases unmatched. The germline CDR1 and CDR2 sequences are LNHDA and SQIVND (reference sequence). Here the CDR3 reads CASRTSGSTDTQYF. The CDR3 DNA reads TGTGCCAGCCGGACTAGCGGAAGCACAGATACGCAGTATTTT.